This T cell receptor beta chain was retrieved from a study of cytomegalovirus exposure and HLA in healthy donors. Study overall: Within the Caucasian-associated ancestry cluster were around 80% of the approximately 400 genotyped donors.

On this clone itself: The antigen remains unidentified.

General study points: In the analysis, some V segments, TRBV6-2 and TRBV6-3 included, were excluded as indistinguishable. Most likely, a cluster of highly shared sequence variants arose as a sequencing artifact. A later analysis associated 15,000 to 20,000 TCR beta sequences with HLA alleles at a 0.05 false discovery rate.

V shed 5 bases and J shed 3 bases, with 16 bases lying between them. Germline lookup yields CDR1 KGHSH and CDR2 LQKENI. The CDR3 consists of 15 residues. PCR involved 60 Vbeta and 13 Jbeta primers. Generated by immunoSEQ multiplex PCR, the TCRdb table keeps only in-frame clones and is missing some. The sample's table shows under 95,000 clones. The TCR sequence derives from a man between 50 and 59 years old in good health and CMV-seronegative. J is TRBJ2-5 and V is TRBV18, with D possibly being TRBD1 (5 bases). Sequencing was carried out using PBMCs. The CDR3 bases are TGTGCCAGCTCATCTACCTTCGACAGAAAAGAGACCCAGTACTTC. Its translation: CASSSTFDRKETQYF. The complete variable domain, with remaining parts taken from reference TRBV18 and TRBJ2-5, reads NAGVMQNPRHLVRRRGQEARLRCSPMKGHSHVYWYRQLPEEGLKFMVYLQKENIIDESGMPKERFSAEFPKEGPSILRIQQVVRGDSAAYFCASSSTFDRKETQYFGPGTRLLVL.